Below, 23 T cell receptor beta chains from the same sample are listed, as sequenced in a study of cytomegalovirus exposure and HLA in healthy donors. PCR involved 60 Vbeta and 13 Jbeta primers. This table comes from immunoSEQ multiplex PCR, and its TCRdb copy is limited to in-frame clones, with some not included. The sample has under 200,000 clones, 80% seen once. Input material: PBMCs. These receptors originate from a woman aged 50 to 60 in good health and CMV-seronegative.

This clone was detected only once. The chain carries TRBV6-5 and TRBJ1-6; possible D gene TRBD1, 6 bases. V lost 6 bases, J lost 5 bases, and 14 bases lay in between. Germline loops: CDR1 MNHEY, CDR2 SVGAGI. The CDR3 sequence is 15 residues long. In nucleotides, the CDR3 is TGTGCCAGCAGGCAACGACAGGTCAATAATTCACCCCTCCACTTT. Amino acids: CASRQRQVNNSPLHF.

The chain is built from TRBV6-5 and TRBJ1-1; TRBD1 aligns across 8 bases. V shed 6 bases, J shed 4 bases, and the junction held 10 bases outside the gene matches. The length of the CDR3 is 15 residues. Germline V CDR1 and CDR2: MNHEY, SVGAGI. The CDR3 is CASRQTGARITEAFF. Here the CDR3 DNA reads TGTGCCAGCAGACAGACAGGGGCTCGAATCACTGAAGCTTTCTTT.

CDR3 DNA: TGTGCCAGCAGCCAACCGGGACGGGGAGGGACCCAGTACTTC. This gives the protein CASSQPGRGGTQYF. This rearrangement joins TRBV16 to TRBJ2-5, with a possible D match to TRBD2 (6 bases). CDR3 length equals 14 residues. Trimming shortened V by 2 bases and J by 7 bases, and 14 bases separated the two germline ends. The germline V gene encodes CDR1 KGHSY and CDR2 FQNENV. The whole variable domain, remainder taken from reference TRBV16 and TRBJ2-5, is GEEVAQTPKHLVRGEGQKAKLYCAPIKGHSYVFWYQQVLKNEFKFLISFQNENVFDETGMPKERFSAKCLPNSPCSLEIQATKLEDSAVYFCASSQPGRGGTQYFGPGTRLLVL.

This clone turned up a few times. V usage is TRBV6-1 and J usage is TRBJ2-3; D might be TRBD2 (6 bases). The V end was cut by 1 base, the J end by 4 bases, with 12 bases between. The CDR3 sequence is 15 residues long. Looked up from germline, CDR1 is MNHNS and CDR2 is SASEGT. This CDR3 reads CASSEEWGGPDTQYF. The CDR3 DNA sequence: TGTGCCAGCAGTGAAGAGTGGGGAGGACCAGATACGCAGTATTTT.

The chain combines TRBV5-1 with TRBJ2-6; a weak D match, TRBD1 (6 bases). The CDR3 is 17 amino acids. Germline assignment: CDR1 SGHRS and CDR2 YFSETQ. Trimming stripped 0 bases from V and 0 bases from J, with 10 bases between. The DNA of the CDR3 is TGCGCCAGCAGCTTGGCCCAACAGGGCTCTGGGGCCAACGTCCTGACTTTC. Protein: CASSLAQQGSGANVLTF.

This sequence joins TRBV11-2 and TRBJ1-5; D uncertain. CDR1 is SGHAT and CDR2 is FQNNGV in the germline V gene. Trimming removed 5 bases from V and 1 base from J, with 9 bases in between. The CDR3 covers 14 residues. The CDR3 DNA sequence: TGTGCCAGCAGCATCGAGGCGAGCAATCAGCCCCAGCATTTT. It yields the protein CASSIEASNQPQHF.

This clone was observed a handful of times. The V gene is TRBV5-1, the J gene TRBJ2-3; 7 nucleotides agree with TRBD1. V lost 9 bases and J lost 1; bases outside the gene matches: 8. CDR1 is SGHRS and CDR2 is YFSETQ in the germline V gene. The CDR3 extends over 14 amino acids. The chain's CDR3 is CATSTQGGTDTQYF. The CDR3 DNA follows: TGCGCCACCTCCACCCAGGGGGGCACAGATACGCAGTATTTT.

This sequence joins TRBV4-3 and TRBJ1-2, with 7 bases identical to TRBD1. The trim removed 3 bases at V and 2 bases at J, leaving 9 bases unmatched. In germline, CDR1 is LGHNA, CDR2 YSLEER. CDR3 size: 16 residues. The chain's CDR3 is CASSQVTGTVNYGYTF. The CDR3 nucleotides are TGCGCCAGCAGCCAGGTCACCGGGACAGTCAACTATGGCTACACCTTC.

The genes are TRBV4-1 and TRBJ2-5; D not resolved. The J call may be faulty, since TRBJ2-7 better matches the DNA end. There are 14 residues in the CDR3. Germline CDR1 and CDR2: MGHRA and YSYEKL. This chain's CDR3 is CASSQDAAPYEQYF. The DNA for the CDR3 is TGCGCCAGCAGCCAAGATGCGGCTCCCTACGAGCAGTACTTC.

The chain is built from TRBV7-9 and TRBJ1-2; D is undetermined. The germline V gene has CDR1 SEHNR and CDR2 FQNEAQ (reference sequence). CDR3 length equals 15 residues. Trimming stripped 0 bases from V and 5 bases from J, with 13 bases between. The DNA of the CDR3 is TGTGCCAGCAGCTTAGCGCGCAGGCATCTATATGGCTACACCTTC. This translates into CASSLARRHLYGYTF.

The chain employs TRBV23-1 and TRBJ1-5; D gene uncertain. TRBV23-1 is assigned to the ORF class and has an uncertain function. Trimming left V 6 bases short and J 0 bases short, with 15 bases between. The CDR3 extends over 16 amino acids. DNA for the CDR3: TGCGCCAGCAGGTTAAAGGAGACTTATAGCAATCAGCCCCAGCATTTT. Its translation: CASRLKETYSNQPQHF.

This chain connects TRBV7-9 to TRBJ2-7; TRBD2 matches 12 bases. Unmatched junction bases numbered 5, after V lost 5 bases and J lost 6 bases. This CDR3 is 14 amino acids long. From germline, CDR1 is SEHNR and CDR2 FQNEAQ (reference sequence). CDR3 nucleotides: TGTGCCAGCAGCAGACTAGCGGGGGATCCCGAGCAGTACTTC. Its translation is CASSRLAGDPEQYF. Filled out from reference TRBV7-9 and TRBJ2-7, the complete variable domain reads DTGVSQNPRHKITKRGQNVTFRCDPISEHNRLYWYRQTLGQGPEFLTYFQNEAQLEKSRLLSDRFSAERPKGSFSTLEIQRTEQGDSAMYLCASSRLAGDPEQYFGPGTRLTVT.

This sequence joins TRBV9 and TRBJ2-7; 9 bases are a match to TRBD1. V lost 3 bases and J lost 2; bases outside the gene matches: 6. CDR3 length: 15 residues. Per germline, CDR1 SGDLS and CDR2 YYNGEE. The CDR3 loop reads CASSGDRTGAYEQYF. The CDR3 coding sequence is TGTGCCAGCAGCGGGGACAGGACAGGGGCCTACGAGCAGTACTTC.

The chain employs TRBV19 and TRBJ2-7, with TRBD2 matching 12 bases. The CDR3 length is 16 residues. Germline CDR1 reads LNHDA; CDR2 reads SQIVND (reference sequence). The junction had 7 bases not matched to a gene; V was cut back by 4 bases and J by 3 bases. The CDR3 nucleotides are TGTGCCAGTAGTACTAGCGGGAGGGCTACGGTCTACGAGCAGTACTTC. Its translation: CASSTSGRATVYEQYF.

This clone was observed once. The chain combines TRBV27 with TRBJ2-7; D unresolved. Germline V CDR1 and CDR2: MNHEY, SMNVEV (reference sequence). V shed 5 bases and J shed 0 bases, with 8 bases lying between them. The length of the CDR3 is 13 residues. This CDR3 reads CASSPESSYEQYF. The CDR3 DNA reads as TGTGCCAGCAGTCCTGAGAGCTCCTACGAGCAGTACTTC.

The CDR3 spells CASSLPSLGQGAYEQYF. CDR3 DNA: TGTGCCAGCAGTTTACCTTCCCTGGGACAGGGGGCATACGAGCAGTACTTC. The V call is TRBV28, the J call TRBJ2-7; 12 positions match TRBD1. The V and J ends lost 2 bases and 4 bases, in that order; junction bases with no gene match: 9. Germline V gene data show CDR1 as MDHEN and CDR2 as SYDVKM. This CDR3 is built from 17 residues. Together with reference TRBV28 and TRBJ2-7, the CDR3 gives the full variable domain: DVKVTQSSRYLVKRTGEKVFLECVQDMDHENMFWYRQDPGLGLRLIYFSYDVKMKEKGDIPEGYSVSREKKERFSLILESASTNQTSMYLCASSLPSLGQGAYEQYFGPGTRLTVT.

J is TRBJ2-3 and V is TRBV7-3; D is possibly TRBD2 (6 bases). The CDR3 extends over 15 amino acids. Germline CDR1 and CDR2: SGHTA and FQGTGA. V lost 0 bases to trimming and J lost 4 bases, with 11 bases between them. The CDR3 sequence is CASSLTGGAADTQYF. In DNA, the CDR3 is TGTGCCAGCAGCTTAACGGGCGGGGCTGCAGATACGCAGTATTTT.

The chain combines TRBV25-1 with TRBJ1-5; no firm D call. Per the germline V gene, CDR1 is MGHDK and CDR2 is SYGVNS. The CDR3 sequence is 16 residues long. The ends were cut back, 1 base at V and 6 bases at J, with 16 bases in the middle. The CDR3 reads CASSEWGTEGIQPQHF. For the CDR3, the DNA is TGTGCCAGCAGTGAATGGGGTACCGAGGGAATTCAGCCCCAGCATTTT.

The chain is built from TRBV7-3 and TRBJ2-1; D remains unclear. V lost 3 bases and J lost 8, with 8 bases in between. Germline CDR1 is SGHTA and CDR2 is FQGTGA. The CDR3 spans 12 residues. CDR3 in amino acids: CASSFPGDEQFF. In DNA, the CDR3 is TGTGCCAGCAGCTTTCCCGGAGATGAGCAGTTCTTC.

The rearrangement uses TRBV5-4 and TRBJ2-7; 9 bases are a match to TRBD1. The CDR3 is 13 amino acids. Germline V gene sequence: CDR1 SGHNT, CDR2 YYREEE (reference sequence). The V segment lost 3 bases and the J segment 4 bases; nucleotides outside the gene matches: 2. Here the CDR3 reads CASSSGTGYEQYF. CDR3 sequence (DNA): TGTGCCAGCAGCTCAGGGACAGGGTACGAGCAGTACTTC.

CDR3 sequence: CASSSMARGGPETQYF. The CDR3 region has the DNA TGTGCCAGCAGCTCTATGGCCCGGGGGGGCCCGGAGACCCAGTACTTC. The chain employs TRBV5-7 and TRBJ2-5, with 8 bases aligning to TRBD2. TRBV5-7 is filed as an ORF, its function uncertain. This CDR3 has 16 residues. V was pared by 3 bases and J by 5 bases, with 12 bases of the junction left unmatched.

The chain couples TRBV2 to TRBJ1-4; 9 bases fit TRBD1. Germline CDR1 and CDR2: SNHLY and FYNNEI. V was pared by 2 bases and J by 8 bases, with 6 bases of the junction left unmatched. The CDR3 has 15 amino acids. The CDR3 DNA reads as TGTGCCAGCAGTGAATGGGGACAGGGAACAGAAAAACTGTTTTTT. It encodes CASSEWGQGTEKLFF.

The CDR3 nucleotides read TGTGCCAGCAGCTTGGGTCAGGGTTCCTCCCCAAAGCTGTTTTTT. Residues: CASSLGQGSSPKLFF. This chain joins TRBV11-2 and TRBJ2-2; maybe TRBD1 (5 bases). Germline assignment: CDR1 SGHAT and CDR2 FQNNGV. V lost 3 bases to trimming and J lost 12 bases, with 20 bases between them. This CDR3 has 15 amino acids.